Reported below is one TCR beta chain. Its target is unknown. The length of the CDR3 is 14 residues. The trim removed 4 bases at V and 4 bases at J, leaving 5 bases unmatched. Germline V gives CDR1 LNHNV, CDR2 YYDKDF (reference sequence). The table came from immunoSEQ multiplex PCR; TCRdb's copy has only in-frame clones and leaves some out. The sample has approximately 34,000 clones, approximately 93% seen once. These data originate in a study of T cells in localized non-small cell lung cancer. Notes on the study in general: Adjacent lung held a median 57 of the top 100 tumor clones.

The genes are TRBV15 and TRBJ1-2; 8 bases are a match to TRBD1. The TCR sequence derives from a female donor of 60 years or more with stage I lung adenocarcinoma. The material was peripheral blood, obtained before any cancer treatment. The CDR3 coding sequence is TGTGCCACCAGCACCGGACAGGGAGGCTATGGCTACACCTTC. This translates into CATSTGQGGYGYTF.